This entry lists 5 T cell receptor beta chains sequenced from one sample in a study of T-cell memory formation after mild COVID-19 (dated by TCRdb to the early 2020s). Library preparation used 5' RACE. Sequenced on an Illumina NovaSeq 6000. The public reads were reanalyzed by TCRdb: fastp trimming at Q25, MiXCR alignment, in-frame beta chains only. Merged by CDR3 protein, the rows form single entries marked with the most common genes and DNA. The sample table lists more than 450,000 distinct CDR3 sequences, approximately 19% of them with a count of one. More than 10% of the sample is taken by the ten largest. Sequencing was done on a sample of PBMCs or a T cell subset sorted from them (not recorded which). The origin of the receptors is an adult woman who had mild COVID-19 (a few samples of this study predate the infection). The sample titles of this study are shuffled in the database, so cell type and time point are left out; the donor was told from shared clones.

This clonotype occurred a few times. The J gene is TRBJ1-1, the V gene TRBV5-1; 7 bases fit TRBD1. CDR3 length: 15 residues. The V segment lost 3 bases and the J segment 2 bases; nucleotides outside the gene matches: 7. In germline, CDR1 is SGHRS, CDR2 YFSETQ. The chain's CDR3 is CASSSQGELNTEAFF. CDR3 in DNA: TGCGCCAGCAGCTCTCAGGGGGAGCTTAACACTGAAGCTTTCTTT.

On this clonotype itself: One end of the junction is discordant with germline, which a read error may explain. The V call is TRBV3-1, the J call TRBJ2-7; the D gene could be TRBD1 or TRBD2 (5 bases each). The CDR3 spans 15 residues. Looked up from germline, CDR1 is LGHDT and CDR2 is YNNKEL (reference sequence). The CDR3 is CASSPRGGRAYELYF. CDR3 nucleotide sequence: TGTGCCAGCAGCCCACGGGGTGGCAGGGCGTACGAGCTGTACTTC.

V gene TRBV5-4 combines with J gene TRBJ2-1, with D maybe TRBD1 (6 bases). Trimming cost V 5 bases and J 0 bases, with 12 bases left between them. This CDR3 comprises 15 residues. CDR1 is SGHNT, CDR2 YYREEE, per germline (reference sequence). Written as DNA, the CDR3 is TGTGCCAGCAGAGTGAGGGGGAGCTCCTACAATGAGCAGTTCTTC. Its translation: CASRVRGSSYNEQFF.

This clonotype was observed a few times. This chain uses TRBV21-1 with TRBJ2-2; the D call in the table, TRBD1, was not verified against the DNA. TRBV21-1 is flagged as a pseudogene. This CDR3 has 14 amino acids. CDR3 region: CASSKVEGAGELFF. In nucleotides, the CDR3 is TGTGCCAGCAGCAAGGTCGAGGGGGCCGGGGAGCTGTTTTTT.

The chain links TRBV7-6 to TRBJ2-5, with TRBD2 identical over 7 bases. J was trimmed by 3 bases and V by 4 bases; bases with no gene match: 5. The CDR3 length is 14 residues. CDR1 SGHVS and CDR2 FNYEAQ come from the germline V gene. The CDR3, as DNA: TGTGCCAGCAGCTCCGAAGCGGGGAAAGAGACCCAGTACTTC. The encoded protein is CASSSEAGKETQYF.